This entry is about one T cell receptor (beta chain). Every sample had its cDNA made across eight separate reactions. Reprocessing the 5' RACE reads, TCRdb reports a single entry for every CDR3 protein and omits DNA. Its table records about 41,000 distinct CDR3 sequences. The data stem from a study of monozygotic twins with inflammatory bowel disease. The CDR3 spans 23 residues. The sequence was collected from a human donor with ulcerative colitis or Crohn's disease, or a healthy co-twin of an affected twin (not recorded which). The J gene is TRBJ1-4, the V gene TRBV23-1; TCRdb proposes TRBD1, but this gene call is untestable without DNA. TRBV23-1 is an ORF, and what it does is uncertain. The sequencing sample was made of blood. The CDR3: CASQPPGTLNHGLDLATNEKLFF.